The rows below give T cell receptor beta chains drawn from one sample of a study of tumor and adjacent non-tumor tissue in lung cancer. From the multiplex PCR reads, TCRdb called clonotypes with MiXCR, one entry per CDR3 protein. The data hold about 100,000 distinct CDR3 sequences, with less than 75% observed a single time. The sample taken for sequencing was distant non-tumor lung tissue. These receptors were obtained from a man aged 30 to 45 with non-small cell lung cancer. CDR3s include the opening cysteine and the closing phenylalanine or tryptophan. The D gene is left open where the match is weak. The size of a clone is reported for some rows only, either as once, few or many, or as a class for expanded clones.

j_call: TRBJ2-3
d_call: TRBD2
clone_size: -
v_call: TRBV11-2
cdr3_aa: CANSSGLAGGTDTQYF
cdr3_nt: TGTGCCAACAGCTCGGGACTAGCGGGAGGGACAGATACGCAGTATTTC

j_call: TRBJ2-7
d_call: -
clone_size: many
v_call: TRBV14
cdr3_aa: CASSPWGSYEQYF
cdr3_nt: TGTGCCAGCAGCCCCTGGGGGTCCTACGAGCAGTACTTC

j_call: TRBJ1-3
d_call: -
clone_size: many
v_call: TRBV5-1
cdr3_aa: CASSLYGEPGNTIYF
cdr3_nt: TGCGCCAGCAGCTTGTATGGGGAGCCGGGAAACACCATATATTTT

j_call: TRBJ1-2
d_call: -
clone_size: many
v_call: TRBV29-1
cdr3_aa: CSAQLHNYGYTF
cdr3_nt: TGCAGCGCCCAGCTCCATAACTATGGCTACACCTTC

j_call: TRBJ1-2
d_call: -
clone_size: many
v_call: TRBV6-2/TRBV6-3
cdr3_aa: CASSSRVRYGYTF
cdr3_nt: TGTGCCAGCAGTTCACGGGTCCGCTATGGCTACACCTTC

j_call: TRBJ2-3
d_call: TRBD1
clone_size: -
v_call: TRBV19
cdr3_aa: CAIRDRGTSDTQYF
cdr3_nt: TGTGCCATCAGGGACAGGGGGACCTCAGATACGCAGTATTTT

j_call: TRBJ2-4
d_call: -
clone_size: -
v_call: TRBV20-1
cdr3_aa: CSASAFAGSLDIQNF
cdr3_nt: TGCAGTGCTAGTGCATTCGCGGGCTCCCTCGACATTCAGAACTTC

j_call: TRBJ2-7
d_call: -
clone_size: -
v_call: TRBV11-2
cdr3_aa: CASERRHSSYEQYF
cdr3_nt: TGTGCCAGCGAACGGAGGCATAGCTCCTACGAGCAGTACTTC

j_call: TRBJ1-2
d_call: -
clone_size: -
v_call: TRBV12-3/TRBV12-4
cdr3_aa: CASSLGQSLYGNTF
cdr3_nt: TGTGCCAGCAGTTTAGGGCAATCACTCTATGGCAACACCTTC

j_call: TRBJ2-6
d_call: -
clone_size: -
v_call: TRBV6-2/TRBV6-3
cdr3_aa: CASSYHRQIRSGANVLTF
cdr3_nt: TGTGCCAGCAGTTACCACCGACAAATTCGCTCTGGGGCCAACGTCCTGACTTTC

j_call: TRBJ2-7
d_call: -
clone_size: once
v_call: TRBV12-3/TRBV12-4
cdr3_aa: CASSLDLPPYEQYF
cdr3_nt: TGTGCCAGCAGTCTGGACCTGCCCCCCTACGAGCAGTACTTC

j_call: TRBJ2-5
d_call: -
clone_size: many
v_call: TRBV6-2/TRBV6-3
cdr3_aa: CASSYEAIQETQYF
cdr3_nt: TGTGCCAGCAGTTACGAGGCGATACAAGAGACCCAGTACTTC

j_call: TRBJ2-5
d_call: TRBD2
clone_size: once
v_call: TRBV4-3
cdr3_aa: CASSHEGGKQETQYF
cdr3_nt: TGCGCCAGCAGCCACGAGGGAGGGAAACAAGAGACCCAGTATTTC

j_call: TRBJ2-2
d_call: -
clone_size: many
v_call: TRBV4-1
cdr3_aa: CASSQQTGELFF
cdr3_nt: TGCGCCAGCAGCCAGCAAACCGGGGAGCTGTTTTTT

j_call: TRBJ1-1
d_call: TRBD1
clone_size: -
v_call: TRBV29-1
cdr3_aa: CSTVTGANTETFF
cdr3_nt: TGCAGCACCGTAACAGGGGCGAACACTGAAACTTTCTTT

j_call: TRBJ2-1
d_call: TRBD2
clone_size: many
v_call: TRBV24-1
cdr3_aa: CATSPSGASSYNEQFF
cdr3_nt: TGTGCCACCAGCCCTAGCGGGGCTAGCTCCTACAATGAGCAGTTCTTC

j_call: TRBJ2-3
d_call: -
clone_size: once
v_call: TRBV2
cdr3_aa: CASSESLDTQYF
cdr3_nt: TGTGCCAGCAGTGAATCATTGGATACGCAGTATTTT

j_call: TRBJ2-1
d_call: TRBD2
clone_size: -
v_call: TRBV4-1
cdr3_aa: CASSHLLWTSGRAHEQFF
cdr3_nt: TGCGCCAGCAGCCATCTCCTCTGGACTAGTGGGAGGGCCCATGAGCAGTTCTTC

j_call: TRBJ1-4
d_call: -
clone_size: -
v_call: TRBV7-9
cdr3_aa: CASSPGSLNEKLFF
cdr3_nt: TGTGCCAGCAGTCCGGGGAGCCTTAATGAAAAACTGTTTTTT

j_call: TRBJ1-5
d_call: -
clone_size: -
v_call: TRBV4-1
cdr3_aa: CASSQDRVSNQPQHF
cdr3_nt: TGTGCCAGCAGCCAAGATAGGGTTAGCAATCAGCCCCAGCACTTT

j_call: TRBJ2-5
d_call: -
clone_size: -
v_call: TRBV20-1
cdr3_aa: CSARDPRGPPGAQCF
cdr3_nt: TGCAGTGCTAGAGATCCACGGGGGCCCCCCGGGGCCCAGTGCTTC

j_call: TRBJ2-7
d_call: TRBD1
clone_size: -
v_call: TRBV4-1
cdr3_aa: CAGSQDRGREQYF
cdr3_nt: TGCGCCGGCAGCCAAGACAGGGGGCGCGAGCAGTACTTC

j_call: TRBJ1-2
d_call: TRBD1
clone_size: -
v_call: TRBV12-3/TRBV12-4
cdr3_aa: CASSVGIGGYGCTF
cdr3_nt: TGTGCCAGCAGTGTGGGGATAGGGGGCTATGGCTGCACCTTC

j_call: TRBJ1-1
d_call: -
clone_size: -
v_call: TRBV30
cdr3_aa: CAWSVGGTGAKTFF
cdr3_nt: TGTGCCTGGAGTGTCGGGGGAACGGGGGCTAAAACTTTCTTT

j_call: TRBJ1-4
d_call: -
clone_size: -
v_call: TRBV4-2
cdr3_aa: CASSQEVAGRGREKLFF
cdr3_nt: TGTGCCAGCAGCCAAGAGGTTGCTGGGCGTGGTCGTGAAAAACTGTTTTTT

j_call: TRBJ1-2
d_call: -
clone_size: many
v_call: TRBV29-1
cdr3_aa: CSVERSGYGYTF
cdr3_nt: TGCAGCGTTGAACGCTCTGGCTATGGCTACACCTTC

j_call: TRBJ2-2
d_call: -
clone_size: few
v_call: TRBV7-9
cdr3_aa: CASSPRGARTGELFF
cdr3_nt: TGTGCCAGCAGCCCAAGGGGGGCGCGGACCGGGGAGCTGTTTTTT

j_call: TRBJ1-1
d_call: -
clone_size: once
v_call: TRBV11-3
cdr3_aa: CAGRHREQIMNTEAFF
cdr3_nt: TGTGCCGGCAGACACAGGGAACAGATCATGAACACTGAAGCTTTCTTT

j_call: TRBJ2-7
d_call: -
clone_size: -
v_call: TRBV5-1
cdr3_aa: CASRATRFEQYF
cdr3_nt: TGCGCCAGCAGAGCCACTAGGTTCGAGCAGTACTTC

j_call: TRBJ1-2
d_call: -
clone_size: -
v_call: TRBV6-5
cdr3_aa: CASGTSGRYDYTF
cdr3_nt: TGTGCCAGCGGTACGTCGGGACGGTATGACTACACCTTC

j_call: TRBJ2-7
d_call: TRBD1
clone_size: -
v_call: TRBV4-1
cdr3_aa: CASSHSGTGAYKQYF
cdr3_nt: TGCGCCAGTAGCCACTCCGGGACAGGGGCCTACAAGCAGTACTTC

j_call: TRBJ2-5
d_call: -
clone_size: few
v_call: TRBV25-1
cdr3_aa: CASSPWETQYF
cdr3_nt: TGTGCCAGCAGCCCTTGGGAGACCCAGTACTTC

j_call: TRBJ2-3
d_call: -
clone_size: -
v_call: TRBV12-3/TRBV12-4
cdr3_aa: CPSSFFVADSTNTQYF
cdr3_nt: TGTCCTAGCAGTTTCTTCGTAGCGGATAGCACAAATACGCAGTATTTT

j_call: TRBJ2-7
d_call: TRBD1
clone_size: -
v_call: TRBV11-3
cdr3_aa: CACSLGTGVYKQYF
cdr3_nt: TGTGCCTGCAGCTTAGGGACAGGGGTGTACAAGCAGTACTTC

j_call: TRBJ1-3
d_call: -
clone_size: many
v_call: TRBV11-2
cdr3_aa: CASSLPWARGNTIYF
cdr3_nt: TGTGCCAGCAGCTTACCGTGGGCGCGTGGAAACACCATATATTTT

j_call: TRBJ1-1
d_call: -
clone_size: -
v_call: TRBV6-5
cdr3_aa: CASSYPGQNTEAFF
cdr3_nt: TGTGCCAGCAGTTACCCGGGACAAAACACTGAAGCTTTCTTT

j_call: TRBJ2-1
d_call: TRBD2
clone_size: few
v_call: TRBV7-6
cdr3_aa: CASSLEPSSGGYNEQFF
cdr3_nt: TGTGCCAGCAGCTTAGAACCCTCTAGCGGGGGTTACAATGAGCAGTTCTTC

j_call: TRBJ1-2
d_call: TRBD1
clone_size: -
v_call: TRBV25-1
cdr3_aa: CASSEYGGQEVGYTF
cdr3_nt: TGTGCCAGCAGTGAATATGGGGGACAGGAGGTCGGCTACACCTTC

j_call: TRBJ2-2
d_call: TRBD2
clone_size: many
v_call: TRBV7-9
cdr3_aa: CASSLTPGLAGSNTGELFF
cdr3_nt: TGTGCCAGCAGCCTTACCCCCGGACTAGCGGGATCGAACACCGGGGAGCTGTTTTTT

j_call: TRBJ1-5
d_call: -
clone_size: -
v_call: TRBV11-2
cdr3_aa: CVSSSGTRGSGQPQHF
cdr3_nt: TGTGTCAGCAGTTCCGGGACAAGGGGCTCGGGTCAGCCCCAGCATTTT

j_call: TRBJ2-3
d_call: TRBD1
clone_size: -
v_call: TRBV7-6
cdr3_aa: CASSPNRGNTDTQYF
cdr3_nt: TGTGCCAGCAGCCCCAACAGGGGGAACACAGATACGCAGTATTTT

j_call: TRBJ2-3
d_call: -
clone_size: -
v_call: TRBV6-2/TRBV6-3
cdr3_aa: CVSSYSKQGRNQPQYF
cdr3_nt: TGTGTCAGCAGTTACTCGAAGCAGGGTCGTAATCAGCCCCAGTATTTT

j_call: TRBJ2-5
d_call: -
clone_size: -
v_call: TRBV7-9
cdr3_aa: CASSLARTEEF
cdr3_nt: TGTGCCAGCAGCTTAGCTAGGACCGAGGAGTTC

j_call: TRBJ2-7
d_call: TRBD1
clone_size: -
v_call: TRBV5-5
cdr3_aa: CASRQGDSLYYYEQYF
cdr3_nt: TGTGCCAGCAGGCAGGGGGACAGCCTCTACTATTACGAGCAGTACTTC

j_call: TRBJ2-3
d_call: -
clone_size: -
v_call: TRBV4-3
cdr3_aa: CTSSHGRGATDTQYF
cdr3_nt: TGCACCAGCAGCCACGGACGGGGGGCAACAGATACGCAGTATTTT

j_call: TRBJ2-7
d_call: TRBD2
clone_size: many
v_call: TRBV29-1
cdr3_aa: CSVLAETSNEQYF
cdr3_nt: TGCAGCGTCCTAGCGGAGACTTCGAACGAGCAGTACTTC

j_call: TRBJ2-3
d_call: -
clone_size: -
v_call: TRBV6-5
cdr3_aa: CTNSYQGSGDTQYF
cdr3_nt: TGTACCAACAGTTATCAAGGCTCGGGGGACACGCAGTATTTT

j_call: TRBJ2-7
d_call: -
clone_size: many
v_call: TRBV12-3/TRBV12-4
cdr3_aa: CASSLGVGTYEQYF
cdr3_nt: TGTGCCAGCAGTTTAGGGGTCGGTACCTACGAGCAGTACTTC

j_call: TRBJ1-3
d_call: -
clone_size: -
v_call: TRBV5-1
cdr3_aa: CASSLGEAANTIYF
cdr3_nt: TGCGCAAGCAGCTTAGGAGAGGCTGCAAACACCATATATTTT

j_call: TRBJ2-1
d_call: -
clone_size: many
v_call: TRBV7-8
cdr3_aa: CASSLGGLNEQFF
cdr3_nt: TGTGCCAGCAGCTTAGGGGGCTTAAATGAGCAGTTCTTC

j_call: TRBJ1-6
d_call: TRBD1
clone_size: -
v_call: TRBV6-5
cdr3_aa: CASSTDRANNLPLHF
cdr3_nt: TGTGCTAGCAGTACGGACAGGGCGAACAATTTACCCCTCCACTTT

j_call: TRBJ2-1
d_call: TRBD2
clone_size: -
v_call: TRBV6-2/TRBV6-3
cdr3_aa: CASIPGLAGYNERFF
cdr3_nt: TGTGCCAGCATACCGGGACTAGCGGGGTATAATGAGCGGTTCTTC

j_call: TRBJ1-5
d_call: TRBD1
clone_size: few
v_call: TRBV5-1
cdr3_aa: CASSPMGQGNQPQHF
cdr3_nt: TGCGCCAGCAGCCCGATGGGACAGGGCAATCAGCCCCAGCATTTT

j_call: TRBJ2-1
d_call: TRBD2
clone_size: -
v_call: TRBV11-2
cdr3_aa: CASSSHQGGSEQFF
cdr3_nt: TGTGCCAGCAGCTCCCACCAGGGAGGGAGTGAGCAGTTCTTC

j_call: TRBJ2-5
d_call: TRBD1
clone_size: once
v_call: TRBV4-3
cdr3_aa: CASNQRRQGEEIQYF
cdr3_nt: TGCGCCAGCAACCAGAGGAGACAGGGGGAAGAGATCCAGTACTTC